These 28 T cell receptor beta chains originate from one sample sequenced in a study of graft-versus-host responses after intestinal transplantation. These receptors' targets are unknown. Method: immunoSEQ multiplex PCR; TCRdb's copy keeps in-frame clones and lacks some. This sample has some 130,000 clones, with about 92% found just once. The sequencing here drew on unstimulated CD4+ T cells sorted from spleen or lymph node cells, taken before intestinal transplant. Receptors originate from a human donor who received an intestinal transplant.

The rearrangement joins TRBV6-1 to TRBJ2-7; D is possibly TRBD1 or TRBD2 (5 bases each). The CDR3 has 15 residues. Germline V CDR1 and CDR2: MNHNS, SASEGT. V lost 8 bases to trimming and J lost 2 bases, with 19 bases between them. The CDR3 is CASGWDGSLTYEQYF. CDR3 sequence (DNA): TGTGCCAGCGGTTGGGACGGCAGTCTGACCTACGAGCAGTACTTC.

This sequence joins TRBV21-1 and TRBJ1-5. TRBV21-1 is a listed pseudogene. The CDR3 covers 16 residues. The CDR3 sequence is CASSFIKECGDQPQHF. The CDR3 nucleotides are TGTGCCAGCAGCTTCATAAAGGAGTGCGGGGATCAGCCCCAGCATTTT.

The chain couples TRBV5-1 to TRBJ2-5, with D maybe TRBD2 (5 bases). V was shortened by 2 bases and J by 2 bases, with 10 bases between the two germline ends. The germline V gene has CDR1 SGHRS and CDR2 YFSETQ. This CDR3 spans 14 amino acids. This CDR3 reads CASSLMRAQETQYF. CDR3 nucleotide sequence: TGCGCCAGCAGCTTAATGAGGGCTCAAGAGACCCAGTACTTC.

The chain has TRBV6-1 and TRBJ1-2, with D perhaps TRBD1 (6 bases). Germline values: CDR1 MNHNS, CDR2 SASEGT. Trimming removed 11 bases at V and 9 bases at J, with 22 bases between. The CDR3 length is 13 residues. CDR3 in amino acids: CAAQGVEQRSYTF. The CDR3, as DNA: TGTGCCGCACAGGGCGTCGAACAGAGAAGCTACACCTTC.

The chain has TRBV11-2 and TRBJ2-6; 9 positions agree with TRBD1. The junction had 7 bases not matched to a gene; V was cut back by 6 bases and J by 1 base. Germline CDR1 is SGHAT and CDR2 is FQNNGV. The CDR3 has 17 residues. CDR3 amino acids: CASSLRDRVSGANVLTF. The CDR3 nucleotides are TGTGCCAGCAGTCTCCGGGACAGGGTTTCTGGGGCCAACGTCCTGACTTTC.

The CDR3 protein is CASGLDDGNTIYF. The DNA of the CDR3 is TGTGCTAGTGGCCTCGACGATGGAAACACCATATATTTT. The rearrangement uses TRBV12-5 and TRBJ1-3; unclear D gene. CDR1 and CDR2 (germline): LGHNT, FRNRAP. The germline V and J ends were trimmed by 6 bases and 3 bases, with 9 bases remaining between them. The CDR3 totals 13 residues.

This chain connects TRBV5-8 to TRBJ1-1; D uncertain. The V gene lost 0 bases and the J gene lost 0 bases, with 6 bases spanning the gap. This CDR3 spans 14 amino acids. The germline V gene encodes CDR1 SGHTS and CDR2 YDEGEE. CDR3 in amino acids: CASSLGVMNTEAFF. The CDR3 nucleotides are TGTGCCAGCAGCTTGGGGGTCATGAACACTGAAGCTTTCTTT. The complete variable domain, with remaining parts taken from reference TRBV5-8 and TRBJ1-1, reads EAGVTQSPTHLIKTRGQQATLRCSPISGHTSVYWYQQALGLGLQFLLWYDEGEERNRGNFPPRFSGRQFPNYSSELNVNALELEDSALYLCASSLGVMNTEAFFGQGTRLTVV.

This clone was seen only once. The CDR3 region is CASSLHRGNYEQYF. The CDR3 DNA is TGTGCCAGCAGCTTGCACAGGGGGAACTACGAGCAGTACTTC. The V call is TRBV2, the J call TRBJ2-7; 8 positions agree with TRBD1. Germline V gene data show CDR1 as SNHLY and CDR2 as FYNNEI. V lost 6 bases and J lost 3; bases outside the gene matches: 7. The CDR3 is 14 amino acids.

The J gene is TRBJ1-1, the V gene TRBV2, with D perhaps matching TRBD1 (6 bases). The CDR3 is made up of 13 amino acids. Germline CDR1 SNHLY, CDR2 FYNNEI. With 2 bases removed from V and 5 bases from J, the gap between germline ends came to 9 bases. The CDR3 DNA reads TGTGCCAGCAGTGAATCAAGGGGGACTGAAGCTTTCTTT. Translation: CASSESRGTEAFF.

This sequence joins TRBV27 and TRBJ2-2; 7 bases align to TRBD1. There are 15 residues in the CDR3. J gave up 1 base and V 5 bases, and 4 bases lay outside the gene matches. Germline V CDR1 and CDR2: MNHEY, SMNVEV (reference sequence). DNA for the CDR3: TGTGCCAGCAGTCAGGGGGTGCTGAACACCGGGGAGCTGTTTTTT. Amino acids: CASSQGVLNTGELFF.

This sequence joins TRBV10-3 and TRBJ1-1, with 12 nucleotides matching TRBD1. V shed 0 bases and J 1 base; nucleotides not matched to a gene: 12. Germline V CDR1 and CDR2: ENHRY, SYGVKD. The CDR3 covers 20 residues. CDR3 loop: CAISESGDRGPILENTEAFF. The CDR3 nucleotides read TGTGCCATCAGTGAGTCCGGGGACAGGGGGCCCATTCTGGAGAACACTGAAGCTTTCTTT.

The chain uses TRBV11-2 and TRBJ2-1; D is undetermined. V was shortened by 2 bases and J by 6 bases, with 8 bases between the two germline ends. The CDR3 spans 13 residues. Germline CDR1 reads SGHAT; CDR2 reads FQNNGV. The CDR3 DNA reads TGTGCCAGCAGCTTAAGGTCGGTCAATGAGCAGTTCTTC. This encodes CASSLRSVNEQFF.

The rearrangement uses TRBV6-4 and TRBJ2-1, with TRBD2 identical over 8 bases. This CDR3 has 16 amino acids. In germline, CDR1 is MRHNA, CDR2 SNTAGT. Trimming cost V 1 base and J 3 bases; bases outside gene matches: 5. In DNA, the CDR3 is TGTGCCAGCAGTGACTTTGCGGGGGGAAACTACAATGAGCAGTTCTTC. It is translated as CASSDFAGGNYNEQFF.

The chain employs TRBV9 and TRBJ2-2, with a tentative D call TRBD2 (7 bases). From germline, CDR1 is SGDLS and CDR2 YYNGEE. This CDR3 has 15 residues. The V and J ends lost 0 bases and 10 bases respectively, with 16 bases between them. This CDR3 reads CASSVVGGAPMELFF. CDR3 nucleotides: TGTGCCAGCAGCGTAGTTGGGGGGGCCCCGATGGAGCTGTTTTTT.

The V gene is TRBV5-4, the J gene TRBJ2-1, with TRBD2 matching over 11 bases. The CDR3 is 15 residues long. Germline assignment: CDR1 SGHNT and CDR2 YYREEE (reference sequence). Germline trimming cut 0 bases from V and 6 bases from J; bases unmatched to any gene: 2. The CDR3 is CASSLGLAGTNEQFF. CDR3 nucleotide sequence: TGTGCCAGCAGCTTGGGACTAGCGGGGACCAATGAGCAGTTCTTC.

The chain is built from TRBV18 and TRBJ1-2, with D perhaps TRBD1 (6 bases). CDR1 and CDR2 from the germline V gene are KGHSH and LQKENI. CDR3 length equals 12 residues. V was clipped by 8 bases and J by 4 bases, with 11 bases between them. The DNA for the CDR3 is TGTGCCAGCCGGGACACGGGCTATGGCTACACCTTC. It yields the protein CASRDTGYGYTF.

The chain couples TRBV15 to TRBJ1-1; possible D gene TRBD1, 5 bases. CDR1 and CDR2 (germline): LNHNV, YYDKDF (reference sequence). Trimming removed 1 base from V and 1 base from J, with 19 bases in between. The CDR3 loop spans 18 amino acids. CDR3 in amino acids: CATSRVGPRVGSNTEAFF. The CDR3 DNA follows: TGTGCCACCAGCAGAGTTGGTCCCAGGGTGGGATCGAACACTGAAGCTTTCTTT. The full variable domain, rest sourced from reference TRBV15 and TRBJ1-1, is DAMVIQNPRYQVTQFGKPVTLSCSQTLNHNVMYWYQQKSSQAPKLLFHYYDKDFNNEADTPDNFQSRRPNTSFCFLDIRSPGLGDTAMYLCATSRVGPRVGSNTEAFFGQGTRLTVV.

The rearrangement uses TRBV29-1 and TRBJ2-2; TRBD1 matches at 7 bases. This CDR3 has 13 residues. Germline CDR1 is SQVTM and CDR2 is ANQGSEA. V lost 6 bases to trimming and J lost 6 bases; unmatched junction nucleotides: 7. The CDR3 region has the DNA TGCAGCGTAAAGGACAGGCGAGCCGGGGAGCTGTTTTTT. As protein: CSVKDRRAGELFF.

DNA for the CDR3: TGTGCCAGCAGCTTAGACAGAACCGGGGAGCTGTTTTTT. This sequence encodes CASSLDRTGELFF. The chain is built from TRBV7-8 and TRBJ2-2; D is unclear. Germline V gene sequence: CDR1 SGHVS, CDR2 FQNEAQ. The CDR3 extends over 13 amino acids. V was trimmed by 1 base and J by 5 bases, leaving 5 bases between them.

This clone was recorded a few times. This rearrangement joins TRBV6-5 to TRBJ2-1, with 10 bases aligning to TRBD1. This CDR3 is built from 13 residues. V lost 4 bases, J lost 7 bases, and 1 base stayed unmatched. Germline CDR1 MNHEY, CDR2 SVGAGI. The CDR3 DNA is TGTGCCAGCAGTTGGGACAGGGGTAATGAGCAGTTCTTC. Translated, it gives CASSWDRGNEQFF.

The chain is built from TRBV5-1 and TRBJ1-4, with D possibly TRBD1 on 5 matching bases. The germline CDR1 and CDR2 sequences are SGHRS and YFSETQ. CDR3 length equals 16 residues. The V gene lost 3 bases and the J gene lost 6 bases, with 18 bases spanning the gap. The CDR3 DNA reads as TGCGCCAGCAGCTGGGGACCGCTTGGGGGTGATGAAAAACTGTTTTTT. Protein sequence: CASSWGPLGGDEKLFF.

The rearrangement links TRBV9 to TRBJ2-2, with D possibly matching TRBD2 (5 bases). The germline V gene has CDR1 SGDLS and CDR2 YYNGEE. V lost 0 bases and J lost 4, with 13 bases in between. The CDR3 sequence is 16 residues long. CDR3 coding DNA: TGTGCCAGCAGCGTAGACGGTAGCGTTAGCACCGGGGAGCTGTTTTTT. Its protein product is CASSVDGSVSTGELFF.

The chain joins TRBV5-4 to TRBJ2-2; D not certain. Germline lookup yields CDR1 SGHNT and CDR2 YYREEE (reference sequence). The CDR3 has 11 amino acids. Trimming took off 4 bases at V and 5 bases at J, with 3 bases between the two ends. CDR3 in DNA: TGTGCCAGCAGCACTACCGGGGAGCTGTTTTTT. Amino acid sequence: CASSTTGELFF. The full variable domain, with the rest looked up from reference TRBV5-4 and TRBJ2-2, is ETGVTQSPTHLIKTRGQQVTLRCSSQSGHNTVSWYQQALGQGPQFIFQYYREEENGRGNFPPRFSGLQFPNYSSELNVNALELDDSALYLCASSTTGELFFGEGSRLTVL.

The chain is built from TRBV5-4 and TRBJ2-1; D remains unclear. V shed 1 base and J shed 0 bases, with 8 bases lying between them. CDR1 and CDR2 (germline): SGHNT, YYREEE (reference sequence). The CDR3 sequence is 15 residues long. CDR3 DNA: TGTGCCAGCAGCTTGCAAGCGAGCTCCTACAATGAGCAGTTCTTC. This sequence encodes CASSLQASSYNEQFF.

This sequence joins TRBV5-6 and TRBJ1-6; D gene uncertain. V lost 2 bases and J 10 bases, leaving 13 bases between the germline ends. The germline CDR1 and CDR2 sequences are SGHDT and YYEEEE. CDR3 length: 14 amino acids. The CDR3 region has the DNA TGTGCCAGCAGCTTCAAGGCCGAGAGATCACCCCTCCACTTT. Residues: CASSFKAERSPLHF.

CDR3 coding DNA: TGTGCCAGCAGCCTTACGGGACAGGCCAATTCGCCCCAGCATTTT. Amino acids: CASSLTGQANSPQHF. The V gene is TRBV6-5, the J gene TRBJ1-5; TRBD1 aligns across 8 bases. Unmatched junction bases numbered 13, after V lost 6 bases and J lost 9 bases. The germline V gene encodes CDR1 MNHEY and CDR2 SVGAGI. The CDR3 is made up of 15 amino acids.

CDR3 protein: CASRPDPLRGETQYF. CDR3 bases: TGTGCCAGCAGGCCAGACCCGCTTCGGGGAGAGACCCAGTACTTC. The V gene is TRBV7-8, the J gene TRBJ2-5; possibly TRBD2 for D (5 bases). Germline V gene sequence: CDR1 SGHVS, CDR2 FQNEAQ. With 6 bases removed from V and 4 bases from J, the gap between germline ends came to 18 bases. The CDR3 is 15 residues long.

V and J are TRBV10-3 and TRBJ2-2; D is unclear. Trimming shortened V by 4 bases and J by 1 base, and 7 bases separated the two germline ends. The CDR3 totals 14 residues. Germline V gene lookup returns CDR1 ENHRY and CDR2 SYGVKD. The CDR3 DNA follows: TGTGCCATCAGTGGCCGGGTGAACACCGGGGAGCTGTTTTTT. Its protein is CAISGRVNTGELFF.